The 17 T cell receptor beta chains in this list originate from one sample, sequenced in a study of regulatory and conventional T cells in RAG deficiency. Clones were read by immunoSEQ multiplex PCR, and TCRdb kept only the in-frame ones, dropping some. Of about 19,000 clones in the sample, approximately 90% were seen once. The sorted regulatory T cells were CD4+, CD25-high and CD127-low, with genomic DNA sequenced. Separately, the same data were catalogued under a study of regulatory T cells. From that paper: The PCR used 52 TRBV and 13 TRBJ primers.

Sequenced material: Tregs sorted from blood. The origin of the receptors is a human donor in good health.

This sequence joins TRBV6-6 and TRBJ1-4; tentatively, D is TRBD1 (6 bases). Germline CDR1 MNHNY, CDR2 SVGAGI (reference sequence). There are 14 residues in the CDR3. V gave up 2 bases and J gave up 3 bases, with 7 bases separating them. The DNA for the CDR3 is TGTGCCAGCAGTTACGGACAGTCTAATGAAAAACTGTTTTTT. Its translation is CASSYGQSNEKLFF.

The rearrangement links TRBV9 to TRBJ1-1; maybe TRBD1 (5 bases). From germline, CDR1 is SGDLS and CDR2 YYNGEE. This CDR3 is built from 14 residues. Trimming stripped 3 bases from V and 0 bases from J, with 9 bases between. The CDR3 region is CASSAGTVNTEAFF. The CDR3 region has the DNA TGTGCCAGCAGCGCCGGGACTGTGAACACTGAAGCTTTCTTT.

V is TRBV12-5 and J is TRBJ1-1; no firm D call. The V end was cut by 1 base, the J end by 8 bases, with 5 bases between. The CDR3 totals 11 residues. Germline values: CDR1 LGHNT, CDR2 FRNRAP. DNA for the CDR3: TGTGCTAGTGGTTTGGGCGGCGAAGCTTTCTTT. Its protein product is CASGLGGEAFF.

The gene calls are TRBV6-1 and TRBJ2-7; the D gene is possibly TRBD2 (7 bases). The V end was cut by 0 bases, the J end by 1 base, with 13 bases between. The CDR3 consists of 16 residues. The germline V gene has CDR1 MNHNS and CDR2 SASEGT. The CDR3 sequence is CASSEAGGARSYEQYF. Here the CDR3 DNA reads TGTGCCAGCAGTGAAGCGGGGGGGGCCCGGTCCTACGAGCAGTACTTC.

The CDR3 is CASGRVAVLMNTEAFF. In nucleotides, the CDR3 is TGTGCCAGTGGCAGGGTCGCAGTTTTAATGAACACTGAAGCTTTCTTT. V usage is TRBV2 and J usage is TRBJ1-1; weak D call: TRBD1 (5 bases). The CDR3 is made up of 16 amino acids. V gave up 9 bases and J gave up 0 bases, with 20 bases separating them. Germline assignment: CDR1 SNHLY and CDR2 FYNNEI.

The chain links TRBV7-8 to TRBJ2-5, with TRBD2 matching over 7 bases. Losses at the gene ends were 5 bases for V and 14 bases for J; bases not matched to a gene: 5. The CDR3 length is 10 residues. The germline gives CDR1 SGHVS, CDR2 FQNEAQ. DNA of the CDR3: TGTGCCAGCAGCGGGAGGGCCGAATACTTC. As protein: CASSGRAEYF.

The chain has TRBV5-1 and TRBJ2-7; D is ambiguous. V lost 4 bases and J lost 2, with 4 bases in between. Germline V lookup: CDR1 SGHRS, CDR2 YFSETQ. The CDR3 covers 11 residues. CDR3 region: CASSEAYEQYF. The CDR3 DNA is TGCGCCAGCAGCGAAGCCTACGAGCAGTACTTC.

The chain joins TRBV19 to TRBJ1-1, with 7 bases aligning to TRBD1. The CDR3 covers 14 residues. Germline-derived CDR1 and CDR2 are LNHDA and SQIVND (reference sequence). Unmatched junction bases numbered 8, after V lost 5 bases and J lost 5 bases. The CDR3 here is CASSETGRGTEAFF. The DNA of the CDR3 is TGTGCCAGTAGTGAGACAGGGAGGGGAACTGAAGCTTTCTTT.

The V gene is TRBV9, the J gene TRBJ2-3; D is possibly TRBD1 (6 bases). This CDR3 region has 15 residues. Germline V gives CDR1 SGDLS, CDR2 YYNGEE. The V end was cut by 8 bases, the J end by 1 base, with 17 bases between. The CDR3 protein is CASKRRDTGTDTQYF. In DNA, the CDR3 is TGTGCCAGTAAGCGTCGGGACACCGGCACAGATACGCAGTATTTT.

This chain links TRBV5-4 with TRBJ2-7; D uncertain. The germline CDR1 and CDR2 sequences are SGHNT and YYREEE (reference sequence). The length of the CDR3 is 14 residues. V shed 1 base and J shed 0 bases, with 8 bases lying between them. In nucleotides, the CDR3 is TGTGCCAGCAGCTTGTCTGATAGCTCCTACGAGCAGTACTTC. It encodes CASSLSDSSYEQYF.

V and J are TRBV6-1 and TRBJ1-4; D not certain. With 6 bases removed from V and 2 bases from J, the gap between germline ends came to 13 bases. Germline V gene sequence: CDR1 MNHNS, CDR2 SASEGT. This CDR3 contains 15 residues. This CDR3 is CASRRGPGTNEKLFF. The CDR3, as DNA: TGTGCCAGCAGAAGAGGGCCGGGGACTAATGAAAAACTGTTTTTT.

CDR3 bases: TGTGCCATCGACTGGGGGGACGGCTCCTACGAGCAGTACTTC. It encodes CAIDWGDGSYEQYF. The chain is built from TRBV2 and TRBJ2-7; D perhaps matches TRBD2 (6 bases). The V end lost 10 bases, the J end lost 0 bases, and 16 bases lay between the germline ends. Germline V gene lookup returns CDR1 SNHLY and CDR2 FYNNEI. This CDR3 comprises 14 residues.

This clone appeared a single time. The J gene is TRBJ2-7, the V gene TRBV6-1; 7 bases map to TRBD1. V was pared by 6 bases and J by 4 bases, with 12 bases of the junction left unmatched. From germline, CDR1 is MNHNS and CDR2 SASEGT. This CDR3 is built from 15 residues. This CDR3 reads CASSQTGTLGYEQYF. The CDR3 DNA is TGTGCCAGCAGCCAGACAGGGACACTGGGGTACGAGCAGTACTTC.

J is TRBJ2-1 and V is TRBV5-1, with 7 bases matching TRBD1. This CDR3 comprises 15 residues. J lost 6 bases, V lost 0 bases, and 6 bases had no gene match. Germline lookup yields CDR1 SGHRS and CDR2 YFSETQ. The CDR3 loop is CASSLGGGVGNEQFF. The CDR3 DNA sequence: TGCGCCAGCAGCTTGGGAGGGGGCGTCGGCAATGAGCAGTTCTTC.

The chain employs TRBV7-8 and TRBJ2-5, with TRBD1 matching 11 bases. The CDR3 length is 14 residues. Per the germline V gene, CDR1 is SGHVS and CDR2 is FQNEAQ. The trim removed 5 bases at V and 5 bases at J, leaving 4 bases unmatched. In DNA form, the CDR3 reads TGTGCCAGCAGCCTCCGGGACAGGGGGGAGACCCAGTACTTC. This encodes CASSLRDRGETQYF.

The chain uses TRBV7-9 and TRBJ2-7; TRBD2 is a possible D gene (6 bases). The germline gives CDR1 SEHNR, CDR2 FQNEAQ (reference sequence). The V end lost 4 bases, the J end lost 4 bases, and 11 bases lay between the germline ends. The CDR3 is 13 amino acids. CDR3 region: CASSSFRGYEQYF. DNA of the CDR3: TGTGCCAGCAGCTCATTTCGGGGGTACGAGCAGTACTTC.

This clone has only one observation. The rearrangement uses TRBV7-8 and TRBJ2-5, with D possibly being TRBD1 or TRBD2 (5 bases each). This CDR3 contains 16 residues. V lost 1 base and J lost 6, with 18 bases in between. The germline gives CDR1 SGHVS, CDR2 FQNEAQ. The CDR3 region is CASSLVIAGWGKTQYF. The CDR3 DNA is TGTGCCAGCAGCTTAGTTATTGCGGGTTGGGGGAAGACCCAGTACTTC.